This is a list of T cell receptor beta chains from one sample in a study of Graves' ophthalmopathy and Graves' hyperthyroidism. MiXCR, applied by TCRdb to the multiplex PCR reads, yields one record per CDR3 protein. The data contain around 1.1 million distinct CDR3 sequences, roughly two fifths of them seen just once; the ten biggest clones take up 11%. Sequenced material: peripheral blood or thyroid tissue (not recorded which). The receptors were gathered from an adult man with Graves' hyperthyroidism. CDR3s include the opening cysteine and the closing phenylalanine or tryptophan. Fields, in order: CDR3 protein, CDR3 DNA, V gene, D gene, clone size, J gene. D genes are given only for firm matches. For some rows the clone size is stated as once, few or many, or as a class when expanded; others skip it.

CASSVEGNGEKLFF TGTGCCAGCAGCGTAGAGGGGAATGGAGAAAAACTGTTTTTT TRBV9 - - TRBJ1-4
CASSLVRRGFYGYTF TGTGCCAGCAGTTTAGTACGAAGAGGGTTCTATGGCTACACCTTC TRBV25-1 - - TRBJ1-2
CASSVSDNSPLHF TGTGCCAGCAGTGTATCCGATAATTCACCCCTCCACTTT TRBV2 - - TRBJ1-6
CSAIFTAGGTQYF TGCAGTGCTATCTTTACGGCGGGTGGGACCCAGTACTTC TRBV20-1 - - TRBJ2-5
CASDAGQELYGYTF TGTGCCAGCGATGCCGGACAGGAGTTATATGGCTACACCTTC TRBV6-2/TRBV6-3 TRBD1 few TRBJ1-2
CSVGTKGPNEQYF TGCAGCGTCGGGACGAAGGGTCCTAACGAGCAGTACTTC TRBV29-1 - many TRBJ2-7
CASSLSSANTEAFF TGTGCCAGCAGCTTATCGAGCGCGAACACTGAAGCTTTCTTT TRBV7-2 - many TRBJ1-1
CASRAGGDYEQYF TGTGCCAGCAGAGCGGGTGGGGACTACGAGCAGTACTTC TRBV7-9 - many TRBJ2-7
CASSAPSAGGNQPQHF TGTGCCAGCAGTGCTCCCTCGGCGGGGGGCAATCAGCCCCAGCATTTT TRBV2 - - TRBJ1-5
CSARNLGGGRQYF TGCAGTGCTAGGAATCTGGGGGGTGGCCGGCAGTACTTC TRBV20-1 - - TRBJ2-7
CAISPDRNYGYTF TGTGCCATCAGTCCTGACAGGAACTATGGCTACACCTTC TRBV10-3 - - TRBJ1-2
CASSLRQGALGTQYF TGTGCCAGCAGCTTACGACAGGGGGCCTTGGGGACCCAGTACTTC TRBV7-9 TRBD1 - TRBJ2-5
CSARPLSGAHRETQYF TGCAGTGCTAGACCCCTATCGGGGGCGCACCGCGAGACCCAGTACTTC TRBV20-1 - many TRBJ2-5
CASSIMTGPGTEAFF TGTGCCAGTAGTATCATGACAGGGCCGGGGACTGAAGCTTTCTTT TRBV19 TRBD1 many TRBJ1-1
CASSLGVVWTSGTGELFF TGTGCCAGCAGCTTGGGAGTCGTATGGACTAGCGGGACCGGGGAGCTGTTTTTT TRBV7-2 TRBD2 - TRBJ2-2
CASSLDSGGYTF TGCGCCAGCAGCTTGGATAGCGGGGGCTACACCTTC TRBV5-1 - many TRBJ1-2